This T cell receptor (beta chain) was identified during a study of cytomegalovirus exposure and HLA in healthy donors. About this clone: A junction end diverges from the germline sequence, so it may reflect a read error.

The PCR had 60 Vbeta and 13 Jbeta primers. Libraries were prepared by immunoSEQ multiplex PCR; TCRdb keeps only in-frame clonotypes and omits some of them. The repertoire holds 95,000 to 150,000 clones, with 73% as singletons. CDR1 SEHNR and CDR2 FQNEAQ come from the germline V gene (reference sequence). The CDR3 has 14 amino acids. The specimen was PBMCs. The gene calls are TRBV7-9 and TRBJ1-1; a possible D gene is TRBD1 (6 bases). The clonotype was recovered from a woman in her thirties or forties in good health and CMV-seronegative. CDR3 sequence: CSSSFPPGDTEAFF. In DNA, the CDR3 is TGTTCCAGCAGCTTCCCACCAGGGGACACTGAAGCTTTCTTT.